The 22 T cell receptor beta chains in this list originate from one sample, sequenced in a study of blood T cell repertoires in COVID-19. Profiled with immunoSEQ multiplex PCR; TCRdb holds only in-frame clones, not every one. This table has roughly 250,000 clones, roughly 88% appearing once. The sample consisted of PBMCs or T cells enriched from blood (not recorded which). The receptors here all came from a woman aged 40 to 55 who had been exposed to COVID-19.

The chain has TRBV7-9 and TRBJ2-2, with 12 bases identical to TRBD1. The CDR3 sequence is 17 residues long. The J segment lost 5 bases and the V segment lost 5 bases, leaving 9 bases of the junction unmatched. Germline V gene data show CDR1 as SEHNR and CDR2 as FQNEAQ (reference sequence). CDR3 coding DNA: TGTGCCAGCAGCCGCCTCCCGGGACAGGGGGCAACCGGGGAGCTGTTTTTT. Translating it yields CASSRLPGQGATGELFF.

The V call is TRBV5-4, the J call TRBJ2-7; 10 bases fit TRBD2. The CDR3 spans 16 residues. Per germline, CDR1 SGHNT and CDR2 YYREEE (reference sequence). Germline trimming cut 2 bases from V and 1 base from J; bases unmatched to any gene: 6. In nucleotides, the CDR3 is TGTGCCAGCAGCTTCCCATTAGCGGGGGGTTCCTACGAGCAGTACTTC. Its protein product is CASSFPLAGGSYEQYF.

In DNA form, the CDR3 reads TGTGCCAGTAGTATAGATCAAGGGCCGGGCAGGGGGCTACGGGGCTACACCTTC. Encoded protein: CASSIDQGPGRGLRGYTF. The chain carries TRBV19 and TRBJ1-2, with 8 bases identical to TRBD1. The CDR3 length is 18 residues. Germline-derived CDR1 and CDR2 are LNHDA and SQIVND (reference sequence). Trimming removed 0 bases from V and 8 bases from J; junction bases left unmatched: 17.

V gene TRBV19 combines with J gene TRBJ1-4; weak D call: TRBD1 (5 bases). This CDR3 has 14 residues. Trimming removed 7 bases from V and 5 bases from J, with 14 bases in between. Germline loops: CDR1 LNHDA, CDR2 SQIVND (reference sequence). The CDR3 DNA reads as TGTGCCAGTAACCCCGGGACTGTGAATGAAAAACTGTTTTTT. It specifies CASNPGTVNEKLFF.

V and J are TRBV14 and TRBJ1-1; 7 nucleotides line up with TRBD1. The CDR3 consists of 16 residues. The germline V gene has CDR1 SGHDN and CDR2 FVKESK. V shed 1 base and J 2 bases; nucleotides not matched to a gene: 7. CDR3 DNA sequence: TGTGCCAGCAGCCAAGTCCAGGCAGGGGGAAACACTGAAGCTTTCTTT. Encoded protein: CASSQVQAGGNTEAFF.

This chain links TRBV7-3 with TRBJ2-1, with 7 nucleotides matching TRBD2. Germline trimming cut 1 base from V and 6 bases from J; bases unmatched to any gene: 9. The CDR3 has 16 amino acids. Germline CDR1 is SGHTA and CDR2 is FQGTGA. CDR3 amino acids: CASSLSPGLVSNEQFF. DNA of the CDR3: TGTGCCAGCAGCTTAAGCCCCGGACTAGTATCCAATGAGCAGTTCTTC.

The genes are TRBV14 and TRBJ2-7, with 7 bases matching TRBD1. The CDR3 runs 14 residues. The germline V gene has CDR1 SGHDN and CDR2 FVKESK. J was trimmed by 4 bases and V by 3 bases; bases with no gene match: 6. The CDR3 DNA follows: TGTGCCAGCAGCCAGCAGACAGGGAAGTACGAGCAGTACTTC. Its protein product is CASSQQTGKYEQYF.

This clone has just a few counts. The chain recombines TRBV10-3 with TRBJ1-4; TRBD1 matches at 11 bases. Germline CDR1 and CDR2: ENHRY and SYGVKD. This CDR3 spans 16 amino acids. V lost 0 bases, J lost 8 bases, and 5 bases stayed unmatched. CDR3 sequence reads: CAISESEGTGGEKLFF. The CDR3 nucleotides read TGTGCCATCAGTGAGTCGGAAGGGACAGGGGGAGAAAAACTGTTTTTT.

In this sample, this clone turned up once. The chain joins TRBV19 to TRBJ2-1, with 7 bases matching TRBD2. The CDR3 contains 17 residues. The trim removed 3 bases at V and 5 bases at J, leaving 13 bases unmatched. Germline loops: CDR1 LNHDA, CDR2 SQIVND (reference sequence). In DNA form, the CDR3 reads TGTGCCAGTAGTATCTCCGGGAGGAGGGATAAGAACAATGAGCAGTTCTTC. Translation gives CASSISGRRDKNNEQFF.

V usage is TRBV2 and J usage is TRBJ2-7, with TRBD1 matching over 8 bases. The CDR3 runs to 13 residues. Germline V CDR1 and CDR2: SNHLY, FYNNEI. With 4 bases clipped from V and 3 bases from J, the junction kept 2 bases outside the gene matches. CDR3 DNA: TGTGCCAGCAGTGGACAGGGGCTCTACGAGCAGTACGTC. The encoded protein is CASSGQGLYEQYV.

The gene calls are TRBV9 and TRBJ2-1; 8 nucleotides agree with TRBD1. This CDR3 comprises 15 residues. CDR1 and CDR2 (germline): SGDLS, YYNGEE. The V gene end was trimmed by 3 bases and the J gene end by 7 bases; junction bases not matched to a gene: 9. CDR3 nucleotides: TGTGCCAGCAGCGGATCGACAGGGGAGGTGAATGAGCAGTTCTTC. Residues: CASSGSTGEVNEQFF. Combining the CDR3 with reference TRBV9 and TRBJ2-1 gives the whole variable domain DSGVTQTPKHLITATGQRVTLRCSPRSGDLSVYWYQQSLDQGLQFLIQYYNGEERAKGNILERFSAQQFPDLHSELNLSSLELGDSALYFCASSGSTGEVNEQFFGPGTRLTVL.

There are a few counts of this clone. The chain employs TRBV11-1 and TRBJ2-1; TRBD1 matches 9 bases. The CDR3 loop spans 16 amino acids. Trimming cost V 5 bases and J 2 bases; bases outside gene matches: 7. In germline, CDR1 is SGHAT, CDR2 FQDESV (reference sequence). This chain's CDR3 is CASSQVGTGTYNEQFF. CDR3 DNA sequence: TGTGCCAGCAGCCAGGTCGGGACAGGGACCTACAATGAGCAGTTCTTC.

The chain combines TRBV24-1 with TRBJ2-7, with a tentative D call TRBD1 (5 bases). CDR3 length: 16 residues. The V gene's germline CDR1 is KGHDR and CDR2 SFDVKD. The V gene lost 2 bases and the J gene lost 2 bases, with 15 bases spanning the gap. The CDR3 loop reads CATSDSDSTSTYEQYV. The CDR3 region has the DNA TGTGCCACCAGTGATTCTGACAGCACCAGTACCTACGAGCAGTACGTC.

Here the CDR3 DNA reads TGTGCCAGTAGAACGACAGGCCTCTATGGCTACACCTTC. Amino acid sequence: CASRTTGLYGYTF. This chain uses TRBV19 with TRBJ1-2; D possibly corresponds to TRBD1 (6 bases). Germline V gene data show CDR1 as LNHDA and CDR2 as SQIVND (reference sequence). V lost 6 bases to trimming and J lost 4 bases, with 12 bases between them. This CDR3 spans 13 amino acids.

This sequence joins TRBV6-5 and TRBJ1-4, with 9 bases matching TRBD1. The CDR3 loop spans 14 amino acids. With V trimmed by 6 bases and J by 5 bases, 4 bases remained unmatched. The V gene's germline CDR1 is MNHEY and CDR2 SVGAGI. The CDR3 protein is CASRRQGVNEKLFF. CDR3 nucleotides: TGTGCCAGCAGACGACAGGGGGTGAATGAAAAACTGTTTTTT.

The V call is TRBV24-1, the J call TRBJ2-2; D uncertain. The CDR3 covers 14 residues. Trimming pared 6 bases from V and 6 bases from J, leaving 13 bases between. The V gene's germline CDR1 is KGHDR and CDR2 SFDVKD. The CDR3 sequence is CATSTGLIAGELFF. The CDR3 DNA is TGTGCCACCAGTACGGGTTTGATCGCCGGGGAGCTGTTTTTT.

This clone has a handful of counts. The chain combines TRBV4-3 with TRBJ2-1; TRBD2 might be the D (6 bases). The V end was cut by 2 bases, the J end by 6 bases, with 17 bases between. The length of the CDR3 is 16 residues. In germline, CDR1 is LGHNA, CDR2 YSLEER. The CDR3 sequence is CASSQRWRAGGNEQFF. The CDR3 DNA reads as TGCGCCAGCAGCCAACGCTGGAGGGCCGGGGGCAATGAGCAGTTCTTC.

The rearrangement links TRBV7-9 to TRBJ2-1; 9 bases agree with TRBD2. The CDR3 has 15 amino acids. After removal of 0 bases from V and 8 bases from J, the junction contained 5 bases not matched to a gene. Germline CDR1 SEHNR, CDR2 FQNEAQ (reference sequence). The CDR3 coding sequence is TGTGCCAGCAGCTTAGCAGCGGGGGGTATGGATGAGCAGTTCTTC. Residues: CASSLAAGGMDEQFF.

This clone was recorded only once. The chain employs TRBV2 and TRBJ1-1; 9 bases map to TRBD1. Germline V gene data show CDR1 as SNHLY and CDR2 as FYNNEI. The trim removed 5 bases at V and 5 bases at J, leaving 6 bases unmatched. This CDR3 is 14 amino acids long. The CDR3 loop reads CASSLQGAQTEAFF. The CDR3 bases are TGTGCCAGCAGTTTACAGGGGGCGCAGACTGAAGCTTTCTTT. The whole variable domain, filled in from reference TRBV2 and TRBJ1-1, reads EPEVTQTPSHQVTQMGQEVILRCVPISNHLYFYWYRQILGQKVEFLVSFYNNEISEKSEIFDDQFSVERPDGSNFTLKIRSTKLEDSAMYFCASSLQGAQTEAFFGQGTRLTVV.

The chain employs TRBV5-4 and TRBJ2-1; 8 bases are a match to TRBD2. This CDR3 comprises 17 residues. Germline trimming cut 3 bases from V and 0 bases from J; bases unmatched to any gene: 8. Germline V gene lookup returns CDR1 SGHNT and CDR2 YYREEE (reference sequence). DNA for the CDR3: TGTGCCAGCAGCTCCTTAACTAGCGGCATCTCCTACAATGAGCAGTTCTTC. It yields the protein CASSSLTSGISYNEQFF.

V and J are TRBV29-1 and TRBJ1-2; TRBD1 matches 8 bases. The CDR3 sequence is 13 residues long. Germline V gene lookup returns CDR1 SQVTM and CDR2 ANQGSEA. With 6 bases clipped from V and 2 bases from J, the junction kept 5 bases outside the gene matches. CDR3 in amino acids: CSVMTGANYGYTF. CDR3 DNA sequence: TGCAGCGTCATGACAGGGGCCAACTATGGCTACACCTTC.

The CDR3, as DNA: TGTGCCTGGACGTTAATCGCGGGGGATTCACCCCTCCACTTT. Amino acid sequence: CAWTLIAGDSPLHF. The chain recombines TRBV30 with TRBJ1-6, with a possible D match to TRBD1 (5 bases). This CDR3 comprises 14 residues. V was trimmed by 4 bases and J by 8 bases, leaving 15 bases between them. Germline loops: CDR1 GTSNPN, CDR2 SVGIG (reference sequence).